A single sample is the source of the 24 T cell receptor beta chains below, sequenced in a study of blood T cell repertoires in COVID-19. Here immunoSEQ multiplex PCR was the method, and the copy in TCRdb shows in-frame clones only, minus some. The sample has approximately 160,000 clones; approximately 80% are singletons. Sequenced input: peripheral blood. These receptor sequences come from a man in his sixties with acute or convalescent COVID-19.

This chain connects TRBV18 to TRBJ1-1, with 7 bases aligning to TRBD1. Germline CDR1 reads KGHSH; CDR2 reads LQKENI. This CDR3 comprises 15 residues. With V trimmed by 0 bases and J by 0 bases, 1 base remained unmatched. The DNA for the CDR3 is TGTGCCAGCTCACCACCCACAGGGGTGAACACTGAAGCTTTCTTT. It yields the protein CASSPPTGVNTEAFF.

Ten or more counts support this clone. This sequence joins TRBV7-8 and TRBJ2-1, with 8 nucleotides matching TRBD2. Germline lookup yields CDR1 SGHVS and CDR2 FQNEAQ. This CDR3 is 15 amino acids long. With 1 base clipped from V and 5 bases from J, the junction kept 4 bases outside the gene matches. CDR3 nucleotides: TGTGCCAGCAGCTTAGGCGGGGGGCGTCACAATGAGCAGTTCTTC. Translation gives CASSLGGGRHNEQFF.

This clone was recorded a few times. The chain has TRBV9 and TRBJ1-1; the match to TRBD1 covers 9 bases. There are 15 residues in the CDR3. J lost 0 bases, V lost 3 bases, and 3 bases had no gene match. Germline CDR1 SGDLS, CDR2 YYNGEE. CDR3 DNA sequence: TGTGCCAGCAGCGGGGGGACAGGGTTGAACACTGAAGCTTTCTTT. This gives the protein CASSGGTGLNTEAFF.

The chain combines TRBV5-4 with TRBJ2-1; a possible D gene is TRBD1 (5 bases). Germline V gene data show CDR1 as SGHNT and CDR2 as YYREEE (reference sequence). The germline V and J ends were trimmed by 5 bases and 8 bases, with 17 bases remaining between them. The CDR3 totals 14 residues. The CDR3 DNA follows: TGTGCCAGCAGAGACGGATCTCAAGGGGATGAGCAGTTCTTC. Its protein product is CASRDGSQGDEQFF.

The V call is TRBV5-6, the J call TRBJ1-3, with D unclear. Trimming took 1 base from V and 0 from J, leaving 11 bases between them. The CDR3 covers 16 residues. Germline CDR1 reads SGHDT; CDR2 reads YYEEEE. The CDR3 sequence: CASSLLQQVSGNTIYF. The CDR3, as DNA: TGTGCCAGCAGCTTGCTACAGCAGGTCTCTGGAAACACCATATATTTT. The full variable domain, rest sourced from reference TRBV5-6 and TRBJ1-3, is DAGVTQSPTHLIKTRGQQVTLRCSPKSGHDTVSWYQQALGQGPQFIFQYYEEEERQRGNFPDRFSGHQFPNYSSELNVNALLLGDSALYLCASSLLQQVSGNTIYFGEGSWLTVV.

The genes are TRBV5-4 and TRBJ2-7; 7 positions agree with TRBD2. The germline gives CDR1 SGHNT, CDR2 YYREEE (reference sequence). V trimming: 4 bases; J trimming: 3 bases; junction bases outside the gene matches: 13. CDR3 length: 16 residues. The CDR3 DNA is TGTGCCAGCAGCCGGAGGGGTGCGGGGGTCGACTACGAGCAGTACTTC. This translates into CASSRRGAGVDYEQYF.

This chain links TRBV14 with TRBJ2-7, with 8 bases fitting TRBD1. The CDR3 extends over 16 amino acids. With 0 bases clipped from V and 0 bases from J, the junction kept 4 bases outside the gene matches. Germline V gene data show CDR1 as SGHDN and CDR2 as FVKESK. CDR3 protein: CASSQEPGGVSYEQYF. In DNA form, the CDR3 reads TGTGCCAGCAGCCAAGAGCCAGGGGGCGTCTCCTACGAGCAGTACTTC.

With respect to this clone: Other DNA sequences in the same sample also yield this CDR3. The chain couples TRBV10-3 to TRBJ1-1; possible D gene TRBD1, 5 bases. The CDR3 is made up of 13 amino acids. V lost 0 bases and J lost 4, with 6 bases in between. Germline CDR1 ENHRY, CDR2 SYGVKD. The CDR3 bases are TGTGCCATCAGTGAGTCGGGGGGCACTGAAGCTTTCTTT. This sequence encodes CAISESGGTEAFF.

The chain combines TRBV24-1 with TRBJ2-2; D remains unclear. Per the germline V gene, CDR1 is KGHDR and CDR2 is SFDVKD. Trimming cost V 5 bases and J 4 bases, with 13 bases left between them. The CDR3 runs 15 residues. The CDR3 protein is CATSARAAATGELFF. CDR3 in DNA: TGTGCCACCAGTGCAAGAGCCGCGGCCACCGGGGAGCTGTTTTTT.

The J gene is TRBJ1-5, the V gene TRBV7-2; a weak D match, TRBD1 (5 bases). Germline loops: CDR1 SGHTA, CDR2 FQGNSA. This CDR3 is 16 amino acids long. V was pared by 0 bases and J by 0 bases, with 9 bases between. CDR3 protein: CASSLAYRLSNQPQHF. For the CDR3, the DNA is TGTGCCAGCAGCTTAGCATACAGGCTTAGCAATCAGCCCCAGCATTTT.

This clone occurred a few times. The V call is TRBV7-2, the J call TRBJ1-1; no firm D call. V was pared by 1 base and J by 0 bases, with 6 bases between. The CDR3 spans 14 residues. From germline, CDR1 is SGHTA and CDR2 FQGNSA. CDR3 DNA sequence: TGTGCCAGCAGCTTAGTGAGGATGAACACTGAAGCTTTCTTT. Its translation: CASSLVRMNTEAFF.

The chain is built from TRBV12-3 or TRBV12-4 and TRBJ1-3; unclear D gene. This CDR3 has 12 amino acids. Trimming pared 4 bases from V and 3 bases from J, leaving 4 bases between. DNA of the CDR3: TGTGCCAGCAGTTCTTTTGGAAACACCATATATTTT. This encodes CASSSFGNTIYF.

This clone has only one observation. This chain connects TRBV10-3 to TRBJ2-7; a possible D gene is TRBD1 (6 bases). Deletions cut 1 base from V and 9 bases from J, with 10 bases between. The germline V gene encodes CDR1 ENHRY and CDR2 SYGVKD. The CDR3 has 12 residues. CDR3 in amino acids: CAISELQGAQYF. The CDR3 region has the DNA TGTGCCATCAGTGAGTTACAGGGTGCGCAGTACTTC.

The rearrangement joins TRBV24-1 to TRBJ2-1, with 14 bases fitting TRBD2. The CDR3 runs to 17 residues. Trimming removed 5 bases from V and 8 bases from J; junction bases left unmatched: 10. Per germline, CDR1 KGHDR and CDR2 SFDVKD. In DNA, the CDR3 is TGTGCCACCAGTGCCTCCTGGACTAGCGGGGGGAGCTATGAGCAGTTCTTC. Its translation: CATSASWTSGGSYEQFF.

This clone was recorded a few times. The V gene is TRBV29-1, the J gene TRBJ1-1; 7 bases line up with TRBD1. Germline-derived CDR1 and CDR2 are SQVTM and ANQGSEA. The trim removed 2 bases at V and 0 bases at J, leaving 3 bases unmatched. The CDR3 contains 14 residues. The CDR3 nucleotides read TGCAGCGTTGAAACAGGGGACATGAACACTGAAGCTTTCTTT. It translates to CSVETGDMNTEAFF. The entire variable domain, with the rest obtained from reference TRBV29-1 and TRBJ1-1, is as follows: SAVISQKPSRDICQRGTSLTIQCQVDSQVTMMFWYRQQPGQSLTLIATANQGSEATYESGFVIDKFPISRPNLTFSTLTVSNMSPEDSSIYLCSVETGDMNTEAFFGQGTRLTVV.

The rearrangement joins TRBV21-1 to TRBJ2-7; TRBD1 is the table's D call, not checked against the DNA. TRBV21-1 has pseudogene status. CDR3 length: 19 amino acids. The CDR3: CASSFTDRDSNPSSYEQYF. CDR3 sequence (DNA): TGTGCCAGCAGCTTTACGGACAGGGACTCCAACCCCAGCTCCTACGAGCAGTACTTC.

This clone was observed a single time. Additional DNA sequences in this sample encode the identical CDR3. This chain connects TRBV11-2 to TRBJ2-3, with TRBD2 identical over 9 bases. The V gene's germline CDR1 is SGHAT and CDR2 FQNNGV. The CDR3 loop spans 16 amino acids. V shed 1 base, J shed 0 bases, and the junction held 2 bases outside the gene matches. The CDR3 DNA follows: TGTGCCAGCAGCTTAGGGGCGGGGGGGAGCACAGATACGCAGTATTTT. Protein sequence: CASSLGAGGSTDTQYF. The full variable domain, rest sourced from reference TRBV11-2 and TRBJ2-3, is EAGVAQSPRYKIIEKRQSVAFWCNPISGHATLYWYQQILGQGPKLLIQFQNNGVVDDSQLPKDRFSAERLKGVDSTLKIQPAKLEDSAVYLCASSLGAGGSTDTQYFGPGTRLTVL.

This clone was counted ten times or more. The J gene is TRBJ2-3, the V gene TRBV14; D remains ambiguous. V dropped 4 bases and J dropped 3 bases, with 17 bases sitting between them. There are 16 residues in the CDR3. CDR1 is SGHDN and CDR2 is FVKESK in the germline V gene. The CDR3 sequence: CASSLDPGFSTDTQYF. The CDR3 DNA reads TGTGCCAGCAGCCTAGACCCCGGGTTCTCAACAGATACGCAGTATTTT.

The chain joins TRBV5-5 to TRBJ1-3; D ambiguous. V lost 6 bases and J lost 3, with 10 bases in between. This CDR3 has 13 residues. Germline CDR1 SGHKS, CDR2 YYEKEE (reference sequence). For the CDR3, the DNA is TGTGCCAGCACCCAGGAGGGTGGAAACACCATATATTTT. It encodes CASTQEGGNTIYF.

The chain has TRBV24-1 and TRBJ2-2, with D perhaps TRBD2 (6 bases). The ends were cut back, 4 bases at V and 7 bases at J, with 9 bases in the middle. This CDR3 has 13 amino acids. The germline gives CDR1 KGHDR, CDR2 SFDVKD. In DNA, the CDR3 is TGTGCCACCAGTGAGGGAGGTGACGGGGAGCTGTTTTTT. Protein: CATSEGGDGELFF.

The chain joins TRBV4-3 to TRBJ2-2, with D perhaps matching TRBD2 (5 bases). Germline V gene lookup returns CDR1 LGHNA and CDR2 YSLEER. This CDR3 has 13 amino acids. Between the trimmed V and J ends, which lost 6 bases and 2 bases, there was a span of 7 bases. CDR3 DNA: TGCGCCAGCAGAGAGGGTAACACCGGGGAGCTGTTTTTT. This gives the protein CASREGNTGELFF.

The chain recombines TRBV10-3 with TRBJ1-5, with TRBD1 matching over 9 bases. This CDR3 is built from 13 residues. Unmatched junction bases numbered 4, after V lost 8 bases and J lost 5 bases. Germline lookup yields CDR1 ENHRY and CDR2 SYGVKD. CDR3 in DNA: TGTGCCATCGGGACAGGGAGAGATCAGCCCCAGCATTTT. Translated: CAIGTGRDQPQHF.

The gene calls are TRBV6-1 and TRBJ1-4; tentative D call: TRBD1 (5 bases). CDR1 and CDR2 (germline): MNHNS, SASEGT. The CDR3 runs to 16 residues. Between the trimmed V and J ends, which lost 0 bases and 5 bases, there was a span of 13 bases. The CDR3, as DNA: TGTGCCAGCAGTGAAGCTTGGGGGGGGAAGAATGAAAAACTGTTTTTT. Its protein is CASSEAWGGKNEKLFF.

The chain links TRBV4-1 to TRBJ2-3, with 8 bases fitting TRBD2. Germline V gives CDR1 MGHRA, CDR2 YSYEKL. This CDR3 is built from 16 residues. V dropped 6 bases and J dropped 3; count of bases not matched to a gene: 11. CDR3 sequence (DNA): TGCGCCAGCAGTCGCCTTACTAGCGGTGATACAGATACGCAGTATTTT. This codes for CASSRLTSGDTDTQYF.